This TCR beta chain was documented in a study of blood T cell repertoires in COVID-19. Background on the study: There were acute and convalescent COVID-19 samples, and they came from the United States, Italy and Spain. PBMCs, B-cell-depleted T cells, or T cells were the source of the cDNA or gDNA that made up the material.

Original analysis: Reference gene primer amplification gave estimated nucleated cell counts. TCRdb's table, derived via immunoSEQ multiplex PCR, lists solely in-frame clones and lacks some. V, J and clone size are those of that table, while D and trimming were read from the DNA. The repertoire has 170,000 or so clones, around nine tenths of them found once; the top ten carry 0.85% to 0.95%. The germline V gene encodes CDR1 LGHDT and CDR2 YNNKEL (reference sequence). The CDR3 has 15 amino acids. V shed 2 bases, J shed 2 bases, and the junction held 2 bases outside the gene matches. This clone is labeled medium-sized (0.01 to 0.1%).

The chain recombines TRBV3-1 (or the pseudogene TRBV3-2) with TRBJ2-7; the match to TRBD2 covers 11 bases. This TCR was recovered from a woman under 30 who had recovered from COVID-19. The sample taken for sequencing was peripheral blood. CDR3 region: CASSQSLAGAYEQYF. The CDR3 DNA sequence: TGTGCCAGCAGCCAATCACTAGCGGGAGCCTACGAGCAGTACTTC.